The next 21 T cell receptor beta chains were all read from a single sample in a study of blood T cell repertoires in COVID-19. Profiling relied on immunoSEQ multiplex PCR, and the TCRdb table lists in-frame clones only, not all of them. The repertoire holds approximately 70,000 clones, about 80% seen once, with roughly 15% in the top ten. The specimen sequenced was peripheral blood. The receptors were sampled from a woman aged 80 or over with acute or convalescent COVID-19.

This chain joins TRBV2 and TRBJ2-4, with 11 nucleotides matching TRBD2. The CDR3 has 17 amino acids. CDR1 is SNHLY and CDR2 is FYNNEI in the germline V gene. The V gene end was trimmed by 2 bases and the J gene end by 0 bases; junction bases not matched to a gene: 3. The CDR3 DNA sequence: TGTGCCAGCAGTGAAATAGCGGGAGGGGTAGCCAAAAACATTCAGTACTTC. Translated: CASSEIAGGVAKNIQYF.

V is TRBV3-1 (or the pseudogene TRBV3-2) and J is TRBJ2-1; D is perhaps TRBD2 (6 bases). V shed 0 bases and J shed 8 bases, with 17 bases lying between them. This CDR3 is built from 16 residues. The germline V gene has CDR1 LGHDT and CDR2 YNNKEL (reference sequence). CDR3 sequence (DNA): TGTGCCAGCAGCCAAGAGGGAGCTAGCGAGTGGGATGAGCAGTTCTTC. Translation gives CASSQEGASEWDEQFF.

The rearrangement joins TRBV13 to TRBJ1-4; D is uncertain. Germline loops: CDR1 PRHDT, CDR2 FYEKMQ (reference sequence). V shed 0 bases and J shed 3 bases, with 14 bases lying between them. This CDR3 comprises 17 residues. DNA of the CDR3: TGTGCCAGCAGCTTAGGCCTGTTAGGAGGCCCTAATGAAAAACTGTTTTTT. Amino acid sequence: CASSLGLLGGPNEKLFF.

This chain links TRBV7-9 with TRBJ2-4; perhaps TRBD2 as D (5 bases). Germline CDR1 reads SEHNR; CDR2 reads FQNEAQ (reference sequence). Trimming shortened V by 5 bases and J by 2 bases, and 22 bases separated the two germline ends. The length of the CDR3 is 18 residues. The DNA for the CDR3 is TGTGCCAGCAGCCTACTAGGCGGGCCTTCCCTATCCAAAAACATTCAGTACTTC. This encodes CASSLLGGPSLSKNIQYF.

This clone was counted a few times. The V and J genes are TRBV19 and TRBJ1-2; TRBD1 is a possible D gene (5 bases). Germline V gene data show CDR1 as LNHDA and CDR2 as SQIVND (reference sequence). The ends were cut back, 4 bases at V and 3 bases at J, with 9 bases in the middle. This CDR3 contains 13 residues. The CDR3 spells CASSNTGHYGYTF. The CDR3 DNA reads TGTGCCAGTAGTAATACAGGACACTATGGCTACACCTTC.

The rearrangement uses TRBV5-1 and TRBJ2-5; 9 nucleotides align to TRBD1. The CDR3 is made up of 16 amino acids. Per the germline V gene, CDR1 is SGHRS and CDR2 is YFSETQ. Trimming removed 3 bases from V and 4 bases from J; junction bases left unmatched: 10. The CDR3 sequence: CASSYPGQGGGETQYF. CDR3 sequence (DNA): TGCGCCAGCAGCTACCCGGGACAGGGAGGCGGAGAGACCCAGTACTTC. Full variable domain (rest looked up from reference TRBV5-1 and TRBJ2-5): KAGVTQTPRYLIKTRGQQVTLSCSPISGHRSVSWYQQTPGQGLQFLFEYFSETQRNKGNFPGRFSGRQFSNSRSEMNVSTLELGDSALYLCASSYPGQGGGETQYFGPGTRLLVL.

The chain recombines TRBV5-1 with TRBJ2-1; D is perhaps TRBD2 (6 bases). CDR3 length: 16 amino acids. The V and J ends lost 2 bases and 6 bases respectively, with 18 bases between them. CDR1 and CDR2 (germline): SGHRS, YFSETQ. Written as DNA, the CDR3 is TGCGCCAGCAGCTTCGACGCTCTTGCGGGGCTCAATGAGCAGTTCTTC. Protein: CASSFDALAGLNEQFF.

The V gene is TRBV19, the J gene TRBJ2-6; D may be TRBD1 (5 bases). V was cut by 5 bases and J by 4 bases, with 12 bases left in between. Germline-derived CDR1 and CDR2 are LNHDA and SQIVND (reference sequence). CDR3 size: 15 residues. The CDR3 DNA reads as TGTGCCAGTAGTCCTGACAGATCCGGGGCCAACGTCCTGACTTTC. Its translation is CASSPDRSGANVLTF.

V usage is TRBV3-1 (or the pseudogene TRBV3-2) and J usage is TRBJ2-1; TRBD1 might be the D (6 bases). Germline V gene data show CDR1 as LGHDT and CDR2 as YNNKEL (reference sequence). The CDR3 length is 15 residues. V lost 0 bases to trimming and J lost 5 bases, with 11 bases between them. CDR3 bases: TGTGCCAGCAGCCAAGATCAGGGGCGCCACAATGAGCAGTTCTTC. Protein product: CASSQDQGRHNEQFF.

This chain connects TRBV7-7 to TRBJ2-1; the match to TRBD2 covers 11 bases. This CDR3 region has 16 residues. With 5 bases clipped from V and 2 bases from J, the junction kept 5 bases outside the gene matches. The germline gives CDR1 SSHAT, CDR2 FNYEAQ (reference sequence). The CDR3 DNA reads as TGTGCCAGCAGCCCCTCTAGCGGGAGGACCTACAATGAGCAGTTCTTC. Translation: CASSPSSGRTYNEQFF. The variable domain in full, completed from reference TRBV7-7 and TRBJ2-1, reads GAGVSQSPRYKVTKRGQDVTLRCDPISSHATLYWYQQALGQGPEFLTYFNYEAQPDKSGLPSDRFSAERPEGSISTLTIQRTEQRDSAMYRCASSPSSGRTYNEQFFGPGTRLTVL.

The CDR3 loop reads CASSISAGEGQPQHF. In DNA, the CDR3 is TGTGCCAGCTCAATATCAGCAGGGGAGGGTCAGCCCCAGCATTTT. The rearrangement links TRBV18 to TRBJ1-5; D might be TRBD1 (6 bases). Germline assignment: CDR1 KGHSH and CDR2 LQKENI. V was shortened by 5 bases and J by 6 bases, with 17 bases between the two germline ends. CDR3 length equals 15 residues.

The chain employs TRBV12-3 or TRBV12-4 and TRBJ2-2; D remains ambiguous. CDR3 length equals 13 residues. V was cut by 6 bases and J by 4 bases, with 9 bases left in between. The chain's CDR3 is CASRARSTGELFF. As DNA, the CDR3 is TGTGCCAGCAGGGCCAGGTCCACCGGGGAGCTGTTTTTT.

The J gene is TRBJ2-2, the V gene TRBV30; 8 nucleotides align to TRBD2. The V and J ends lost 3 bases and 6 bases, in that order; junction bases with no gene match: 6. The CDR3 spans 14 residues. CDR1 and CDR2 from the germline V gene are GTSNPN and SVGIG (reference sequence). The CDR3 region has the DNA TGTGCCTGGAGCCTCGGGAGGGTAGCCGGGGAGCTGTTTTTT. It specifies CAWSLGRVAGELFF.

This clone was observed once. CDR3: CASSLTGVNQPQHF. The CDR3 nucleotides are TGTGCCAGCAGCTTGACAGGAGTCAATCAGCCCCAGCATTTT. The chain combines TRBV7-2 with TRBJ1-5; a weak D match, TRBD1 (6 bases). Germline assignment: CDR1 SGHTA and CDR2 FQGNSA. V lost 3 bases and J lost 3, with 9 bases in between. The length of the CDR3 is 14 residues.

This chain's CDR3 is CASSSLNREGGYTF. The CDR3 coding sequence is TGTGCCAGCAGTTCGCTAAACAGGGAGGGTGGCTACACCTTC. The V and J genes are TRBV28 and TRBJ1-2; maybe TRBD1 (6 bases). Trimming shortened V by 4 bases and J by 7 bases, and 16 bases separated the two germline ends. CDR3 length equals 14 residues. Germline-derived CDR1 and CDR2 are MDHEN and SYDVKM.

This clone appeared once. J is TRBJ2-1 and V is TRBV11-2; 12 bases are a match to TRBD2. The CDR3 sequence is 18 residues long. Trimming took 0 bases from V and 7 from J; bases not matched to a gene: 10. CDR1 is SGHAT and CDR2 is FQNNGV in the germline V gene. The CDR3 nucleotides read TGTGCCAGCAGCTTAGAGAGACTAGCGGGAGACCCCACTAATGAGCAGTTCTTC. Its translation: CASSLERLAGDPTNEQFF.

The chain employs TRBV5-4 and TRBJ2-3; D unresolved. V lost 0 bases and J lost 4, with 15 bases in between. CDR3 length equals 16 residues. The germline gives CDR1 SGHNT, CDR2 YYREEE (reference sequence). In DNA form, the CDR3 reads TGTGCCAGCAGCTTGGACTTAGCTCTATCCTCAGATACGCAGTATTTT. This sequence encodes CASSLDLALSSDTQYF.

The CDR3: CASSQEGGRVAGDRSYNEQFF. CDR3 nucleotide sequence: TGCGCCAGCAGCCAAGAAGGAGGGAGGGTAGCGGGAGACCGCTCCTACAATGAGCAGTTCTTC. This chain uses TRBV4-1 with TRBJ2-1, with 9 nucleotides matching TRBD2. V lost 0 bases to trimming and J lost 0 bases; unmatched junction nucleotides: 15. The CDR3 is made up of 21 amino acids. Germline lookup yields CDR1 MGHRA and CDR2 YSYEKL.

V and J are TRBV19 and TRBJ1-2, with D possibly matching TRBD1 (5 bases). The CDR3 extends over 17 amino acids. The germline V gene encodes CDR1 LNHDA and CDR2 SQIVND (reference sequence). Deletions cut 6 bases from V and 0 bases from J, with 20 bases between. The CDR3 loop reads CASSKNQILTANYGYTF. The DNA for the CDR3 is TGTGCCAGTAGCAAAAATCAAATCCTGACAGCTAACTATGGCTACACCTTC.

V and J are TRBV27 and TRBJ2-5; unclear D gene. Germline lookup yields CDR1 MNHEY and CDR2 SMNVEV (reference sequence). V was trimmed by 5 bases and J by 4 bases, leaving 17 bases between them. The CDR3 is 15 residues long. In DNA form, the CDR3 reads TGTGCCAGCAGTAGTTATACTCATGTCGGAGAGACCCAGTACTTC. Translation gives CASSSYTHVGETQYF.

There are a few counts of this clone. The CDR3 DNA follows: TGCGCCAGCAGCCTCCGGACAGCCTCTGGAAACACCATATATTTT. It yields the protein CASSLRTASGNTIYF. This chain links TRBV4-1 with TRBJ1-3; a weak D match, TRBD1 (6 bases). CDR1 and CDR2 (germline): MGHRA, YSYEKL. The CDR3 runs to 15 residues. V dropped 4 bases and J dropped 0 bases, with 10 bases sitting between them.